The clone carrying this TCR beta chain showed up many times. Antigen specificity is unknown. These data are taken from a study of T cells in Graves' hyperthyroidism and ophthalmopathy. Trimming removed 2 bases from V and 0 bases from J, with 10 bases in between. This CDR3 contains 15 residues. The germline V gene has CDR1 SGHTA and CDR2 FQGNSA. Any patient presenting with uncontrolled infection, other autoimmune disease, pregnancy or lactation was left out. The diagnostic basis comprised clinical symptoms, serum thyroxine and TRAb, thyroid ultrasound and orbital computed tomography. PBMCs were sourced from more than 7.5 ml fresh peripheral blood. Findings of the study overall: Most thyroid clonotypes that were expanded above 0.001 also turned up in blood.

Amplified regions were TCR beta CDR3 sequences from RNA transcripts. A set of HTBI primers served as the primers for a first-round RT-PCR of the TCR CDR3. TCRdb reprocessed the multiplex PCR reads via MiXCR and lists one record per CDR3 protein. The data hold about 520,000 distinct CDR3 sequences, with around a quarter observed a single time. The clonotype comes from a woman in her twenties or thirties with Graves' ophthalmopathy. Sequencing used blood. V gene TRBV7-2 combines with J gene TRBJ2-5, with D perhaps matching TRBD2 (6 bases). The CDR3 loop is CASSLMRGNQETQYF. The CDR3 DNA reads as TGTGCCAGCAGCTTAATGCGGGGAAACCAAGAGACCCAGTACTTC. Full variable domain (remainder filled in from reference TRBV7-2 and TRBJ2-5): GAGVSQSPSNKVTEKGKDVELRCDPISGHTALYWYRQSLGQGLEFLIYFQGNSAPDKSGLPSDRFSAERTGGSVSTLTIQRTQQEDSAVYLCASSLMRGNQETQYFGPGTRLLVL.